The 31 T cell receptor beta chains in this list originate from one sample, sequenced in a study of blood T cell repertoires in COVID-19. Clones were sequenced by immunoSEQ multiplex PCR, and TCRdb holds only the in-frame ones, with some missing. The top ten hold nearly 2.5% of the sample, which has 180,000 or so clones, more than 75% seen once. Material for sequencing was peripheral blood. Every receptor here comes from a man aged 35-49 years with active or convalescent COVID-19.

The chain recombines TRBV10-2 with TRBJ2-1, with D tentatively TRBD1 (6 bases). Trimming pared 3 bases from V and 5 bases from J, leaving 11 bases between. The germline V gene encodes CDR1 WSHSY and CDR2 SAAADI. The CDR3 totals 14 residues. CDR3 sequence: CASSDRTGNNEQFF. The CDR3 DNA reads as TGCGCCAGCAGTGACAGAACAGGGAACAATGAGCAGTTCTTC.

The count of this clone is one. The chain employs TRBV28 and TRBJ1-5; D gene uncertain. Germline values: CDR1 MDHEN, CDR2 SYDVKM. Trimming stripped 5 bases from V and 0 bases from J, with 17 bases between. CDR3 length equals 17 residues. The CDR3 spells CASSRWRGDYSNQPQHF. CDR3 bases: TGTGCCAGCAGTCGGTGGCGCGGGGATTATAGCAATCAGCCCCAGCATTTT.

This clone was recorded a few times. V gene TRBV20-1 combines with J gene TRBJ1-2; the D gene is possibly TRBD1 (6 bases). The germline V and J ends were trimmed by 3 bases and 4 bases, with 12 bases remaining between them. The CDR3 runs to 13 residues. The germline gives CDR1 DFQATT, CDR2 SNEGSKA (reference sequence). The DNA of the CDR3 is TGCAGTGCTAGTACCGACAGGACCTATGGCTACACCTTC. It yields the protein CSASTDRTYGYTF.

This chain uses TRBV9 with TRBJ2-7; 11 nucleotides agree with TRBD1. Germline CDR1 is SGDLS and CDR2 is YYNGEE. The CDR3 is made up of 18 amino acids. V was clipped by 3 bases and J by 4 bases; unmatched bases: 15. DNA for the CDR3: TGTGCCAGCAGCGAGGGGGACAGGGGGATAATTACTCCTTACGAGCAGTACTTC. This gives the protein CASSEGDRGIITPYEQYF.

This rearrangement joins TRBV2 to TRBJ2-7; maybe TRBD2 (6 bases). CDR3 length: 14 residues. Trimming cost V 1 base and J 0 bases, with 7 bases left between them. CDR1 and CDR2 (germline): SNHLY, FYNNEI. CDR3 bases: TGTGCCAGCAGTGAAGTTAGCGGCTCCTACGAGCAGTACTTC. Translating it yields CASSEVSGSYEQYF.

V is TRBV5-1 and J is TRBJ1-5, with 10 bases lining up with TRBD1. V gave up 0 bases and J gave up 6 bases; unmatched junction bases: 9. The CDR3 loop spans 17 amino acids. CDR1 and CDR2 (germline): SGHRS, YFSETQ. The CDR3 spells CASSLDPGTGDGQPQHF. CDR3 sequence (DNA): TGCGCCAGCAGCTTGGACCCTGGGACAGGGGACGGTCAGCCCCAGCATTTT.

The CDR3 DNA sequence: TGTGCCATCAGTCTACGTCCACAGAATTCACCCCTCCACTTT. Translation gives CAISLRPQNSPLHF. The chain has TRBV10-3 and TRBJ1-6; D is unclear. The CDR3 is made up of 14 amino acids. CDR1 ENHRY and CDR2 SYGVKD come from the germline V gene. Trimming shortened V by 5 bases and J by 7 bases, and 12 bases separated the two germline ends.

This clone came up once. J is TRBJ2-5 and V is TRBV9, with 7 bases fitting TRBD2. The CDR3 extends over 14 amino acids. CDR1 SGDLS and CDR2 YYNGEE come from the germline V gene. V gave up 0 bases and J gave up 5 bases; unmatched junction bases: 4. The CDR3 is CASSVVSGAETQYF. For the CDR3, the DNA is TGTGCCAGCAGCGTAGTAAGCGGGGCTGAGACCCAGTACTTC.

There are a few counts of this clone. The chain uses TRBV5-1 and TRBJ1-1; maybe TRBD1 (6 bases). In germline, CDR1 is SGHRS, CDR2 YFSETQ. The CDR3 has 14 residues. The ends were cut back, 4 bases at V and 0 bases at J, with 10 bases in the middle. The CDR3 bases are TGCGCCAGCAGCCAGGACAGAATGAACACTGAAGCTTTCTTT. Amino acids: CASSQDRMNTEAFF.

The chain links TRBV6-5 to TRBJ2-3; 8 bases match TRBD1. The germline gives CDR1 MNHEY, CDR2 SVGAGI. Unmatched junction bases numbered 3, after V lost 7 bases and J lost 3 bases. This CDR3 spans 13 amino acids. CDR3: CASNGQGTDTQYF. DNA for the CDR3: TGTGCCAGCAATGGACAGGGAACAGATACGCAGTATTTT.

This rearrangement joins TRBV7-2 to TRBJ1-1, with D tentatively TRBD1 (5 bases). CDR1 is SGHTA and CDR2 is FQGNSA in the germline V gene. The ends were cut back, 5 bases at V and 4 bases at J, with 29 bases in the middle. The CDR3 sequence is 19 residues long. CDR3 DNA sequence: TGTGCCAGCAGCCACACCTCTAAGGGGATCCCAAGTTGTGGCACTGAAGCTTTCTTT. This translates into CASSHTSKGIPSCGTEAFF. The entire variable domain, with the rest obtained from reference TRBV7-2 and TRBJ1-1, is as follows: GAGVSQSPSNKVTEKGKDVELRCDPISGHTALYWYRQSLGQGLEFLIYFQGNSAPDKSGLPSDRFSAERTGGSVSTLTIQRTQQEDSAVYLCASSHTSKGIPSCGTEAFFGQGTRLTVV.

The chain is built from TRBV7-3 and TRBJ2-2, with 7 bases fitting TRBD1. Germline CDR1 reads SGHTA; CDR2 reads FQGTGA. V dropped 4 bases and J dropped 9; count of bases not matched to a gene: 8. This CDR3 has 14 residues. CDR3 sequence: CASSSDRDGRELFF. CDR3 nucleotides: TGTGCCAGCAGCTCCGACAGGGATGGGCGGGAGCTGTTTTTT.

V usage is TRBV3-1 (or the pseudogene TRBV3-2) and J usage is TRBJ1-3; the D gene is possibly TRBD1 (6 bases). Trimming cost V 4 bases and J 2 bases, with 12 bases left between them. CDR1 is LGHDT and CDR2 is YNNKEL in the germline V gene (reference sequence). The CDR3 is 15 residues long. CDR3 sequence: CASSPYRGTGNTIYF. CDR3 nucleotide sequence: TGTGCCAGCAGCCCCTATAGGGGGACTGGAAACACCATATATTTT.

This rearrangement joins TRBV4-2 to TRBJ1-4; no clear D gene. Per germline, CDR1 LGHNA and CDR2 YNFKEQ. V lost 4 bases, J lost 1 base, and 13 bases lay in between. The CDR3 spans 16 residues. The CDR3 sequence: CASSRGGIGTNEKLFF. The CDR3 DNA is TGTGCCAGCAGCCGGGGAGGTATAGGAACTAATGAAAAACTGTTTTTT.

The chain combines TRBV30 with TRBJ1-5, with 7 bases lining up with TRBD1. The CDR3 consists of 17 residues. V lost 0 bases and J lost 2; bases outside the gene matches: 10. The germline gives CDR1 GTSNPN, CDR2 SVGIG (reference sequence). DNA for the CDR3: TGTGCCTGGAGTGTGCCGGCAGGGGGACACGGCAATCAGCCCCAGCATTTT. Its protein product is CAWSVPAGGHGNQPQHF.

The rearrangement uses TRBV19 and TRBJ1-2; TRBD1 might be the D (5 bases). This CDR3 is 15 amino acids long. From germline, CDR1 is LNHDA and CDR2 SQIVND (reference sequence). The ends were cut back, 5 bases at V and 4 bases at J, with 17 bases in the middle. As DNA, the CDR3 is TGTGCCAGTAGTTCCACGTTGGGGCCTGGCTATGGCTACACCTTC. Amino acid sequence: CASSSTLGPGYGYTF.

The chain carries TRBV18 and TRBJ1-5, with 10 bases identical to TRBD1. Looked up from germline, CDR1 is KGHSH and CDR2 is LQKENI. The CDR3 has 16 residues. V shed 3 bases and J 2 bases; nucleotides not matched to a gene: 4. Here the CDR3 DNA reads TGTGCCAGCTCACCCTCGACAGGGGGCGGCAATCAGCCCCAGCATTTT. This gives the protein CASSPSTGGGNQPQHF.

The CDR3 region is CASRSGTAQPQHF. The CDR3 region has the DNA TGTGCCAGCAGATCCGGGACAGCTCAGCCCCAGCATTTT. The chain carries TRBV28 and TRBJ1-5, with 7 nucleotides matching TRBD1. V trimming: 6 bases; J trimming: 6 bases; junction bases outside the gene matches: 5. Germline lookup yields CDR1 MDHEN and CDR2 SYDVKM. The length of the CDR3 is 13 residues.

The CDR3 DNA reads as TGTGCCAGCAGTTTTCGGGTTTCGGGAAACACCATATATTTT. It translates to CASSFRVSGNTIYF. The genes are TRBV28 and TRBJ1-3; D remains ambiguous. There are 14 residues in the CDR3. Germline CDR1 and CDR2: MDHEN and SYDVKM. Trimming shortened V by 3 bases and J by 4 bases, and 10 bases separated the two germline ends.

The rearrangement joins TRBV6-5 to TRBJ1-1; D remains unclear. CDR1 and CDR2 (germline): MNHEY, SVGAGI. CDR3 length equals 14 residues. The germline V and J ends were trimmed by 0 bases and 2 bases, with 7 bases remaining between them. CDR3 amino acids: CASSYSVENTEAFF. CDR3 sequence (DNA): TGTGCCAGCAGTTACTCGGTAGAAAACACTGAAGCTTTCTTT.

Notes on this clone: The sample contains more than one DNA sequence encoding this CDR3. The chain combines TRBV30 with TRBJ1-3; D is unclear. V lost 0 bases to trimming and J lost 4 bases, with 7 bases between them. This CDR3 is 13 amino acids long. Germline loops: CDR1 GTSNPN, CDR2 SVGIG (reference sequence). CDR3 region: CAWSVARGNTIYF. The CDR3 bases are TGTGCCTGGAGTGTAGCCAGGGGAAACACCATATATTTT.

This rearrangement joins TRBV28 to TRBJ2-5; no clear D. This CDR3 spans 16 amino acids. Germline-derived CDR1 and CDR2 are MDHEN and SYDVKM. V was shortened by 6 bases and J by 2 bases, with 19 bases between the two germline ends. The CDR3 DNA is TGTGCCAGCAGCCCTGGGCCCAGAGAAATACAAGAGACCCAGTACTTC. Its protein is CASSPGPREIQETQYF.

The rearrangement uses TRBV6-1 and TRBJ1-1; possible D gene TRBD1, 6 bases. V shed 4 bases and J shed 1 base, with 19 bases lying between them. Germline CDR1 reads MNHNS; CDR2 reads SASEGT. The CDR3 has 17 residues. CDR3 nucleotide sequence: TGTGCCAGCAGTGTTACCCTGCTTACAGGGCCGAACACTGAAGCTTTCTTT. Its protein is CASSVTLLTGPNTEAFF.

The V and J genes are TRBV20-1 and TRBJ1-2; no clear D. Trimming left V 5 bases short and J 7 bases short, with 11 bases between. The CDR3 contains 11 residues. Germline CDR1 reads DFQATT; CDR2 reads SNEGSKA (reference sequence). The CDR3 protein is CSAGLGGGYTF. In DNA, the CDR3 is TGCAGTGCTGGACTGGGTGGTGGCTACACCTTC.

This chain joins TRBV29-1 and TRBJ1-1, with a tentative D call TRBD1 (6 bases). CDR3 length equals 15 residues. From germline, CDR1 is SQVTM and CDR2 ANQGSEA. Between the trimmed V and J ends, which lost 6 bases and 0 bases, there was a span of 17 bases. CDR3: CSVRGGGWVNTEAFF. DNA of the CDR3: TGCAGCGTCCGAGGGGGTGGTTGGGTGAACACTGAAGCTTTCTTT.

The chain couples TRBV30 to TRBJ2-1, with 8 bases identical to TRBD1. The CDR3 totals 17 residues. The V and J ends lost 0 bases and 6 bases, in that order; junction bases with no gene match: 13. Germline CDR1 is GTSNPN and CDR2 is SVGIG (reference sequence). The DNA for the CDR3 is TGTGCCTGGAGTGTCGGTTCCAGGACAGGGTCGGGCAATGAGCAGTTCTTC. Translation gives CAWSVGSRTGSGNEQFF.

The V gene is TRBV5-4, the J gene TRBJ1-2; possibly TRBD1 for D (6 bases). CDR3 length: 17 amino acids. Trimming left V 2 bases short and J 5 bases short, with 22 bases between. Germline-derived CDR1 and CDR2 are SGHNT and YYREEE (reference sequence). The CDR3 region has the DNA TGTGCCAGCAGCTTTTCCCGGTTAATGACAGGACGATATGGCTACACCTTC. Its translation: CASSFSRLMTGRYGYTF.

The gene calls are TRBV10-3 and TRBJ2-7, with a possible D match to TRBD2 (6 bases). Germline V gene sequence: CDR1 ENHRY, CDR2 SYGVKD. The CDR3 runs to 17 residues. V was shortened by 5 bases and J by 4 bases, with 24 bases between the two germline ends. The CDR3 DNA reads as TGTGCCATCAGTCCGGCCCCGCCCAGGACTAAGAGTTACGAGCAGTACTTC. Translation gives CAISPAPPRTKSYEQYF.

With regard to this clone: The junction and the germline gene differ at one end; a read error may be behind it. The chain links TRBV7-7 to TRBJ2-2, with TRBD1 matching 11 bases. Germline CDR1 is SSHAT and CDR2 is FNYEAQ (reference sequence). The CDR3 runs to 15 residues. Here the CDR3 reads CASSSGQGAIGELFF. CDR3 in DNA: TGTGCTAGCAGCTCAGGACAGGGGGCTATCGGGGAGCTGTTTTTT.

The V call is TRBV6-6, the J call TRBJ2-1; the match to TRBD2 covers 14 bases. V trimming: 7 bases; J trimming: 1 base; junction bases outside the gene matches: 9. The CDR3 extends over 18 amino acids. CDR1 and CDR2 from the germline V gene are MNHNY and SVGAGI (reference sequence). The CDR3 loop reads CASNRLAGGPQSYNEQFF. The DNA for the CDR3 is TGTGCCAGCAATCGACTAGCGGGGGGGCCGCAATCCTACAATGAGCAGTTCTTC.

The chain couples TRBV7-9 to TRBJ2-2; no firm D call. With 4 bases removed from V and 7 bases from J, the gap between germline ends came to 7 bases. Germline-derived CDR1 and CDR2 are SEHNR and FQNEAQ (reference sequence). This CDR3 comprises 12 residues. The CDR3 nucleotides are TGTGCCAGCAGCTCCCTGAGCGGGGAGCTGTTTTTT. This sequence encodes CASSSLSGELFF.